This T cell receptor (beta chain) emerged from a study of identical twins (dated by TCRdb to 2016 to 2017). About the full investigation: TCR alpha and beta repertoires from monozygotic twins, unrelated adults of various ages and cord blood were deep-sequenced to test whether fetal clonotypes persist. To rule out contamination, replicate twin experiments were performed at different times with different library preparation protocols.

CDR1 and CDR2 (SQVTM, ANQGSEA) derive from the germline V gene. From V the trimming removes 5 bases and from J it removes 4 bases, while the gene matches leave 10 bases of the junction unaccounted for. Its CDR3 holds 14 amino acids, cysteine through phenylalanine. The retained sequence is limited to the CDR3, 42 bases, with the frame set at the first base. About this clonotype itself: Which antigen it targets is not known. No base quality information exists; no much larger clone differs at one position.

The full study reports these points: Because the same donors could not be followed over many years, conclusions were based on cross-sectional statistical analysis. Zero-insertion analyses could be partly confounded by invariant T cells such as MAIT and iNKT, although diverse VJ usage argued against such confounding for most clonotypes. Abundant cord blood beta clonotypes carried fewer insertions; young adult naive repertoires showed a weaker similar trend, while memory repertoires showed none. Excess twin sharing in beta out-of-frame sequences was weaker because fewer shared sequences lowered the signal-to-noise ratio. Recombination models systematically underestimated out-of-frame TCR alpha sharing in monozygotic twins but agreed with sharing between unrelated individuals. Compared with coincidental sharing between unrelated individuals, out-of-frame TCR alpha sequences shared between twins showed an excess of sequences with low generation probability.

Libraries were built with 5' RACE. TCRdb lists the instrument as Illumina HiSeq 2000. Template switching introduced a universal primer binding site; the final cDNA contained a unique molecular identifier, enabling accurate counting of TCR cDNA molecules. Specific primers in the conserved constant-segment region were used to synthesize first-strand cDNA for TCR alpha and beta chains. To control for contamination, every cDNA library was double barcoded, receiving both a SMART-Mk sample barcode and Illumina barcodes. TruSeq adapter sequences along with Illumina sample barcodes were introduced in two successive PCR steps. The TCR alpha and beta cDNA libraries were sequenced on the Illumina HiSeq platform using custom primers. As for the authors' bioinformatics: Unique molecular identifiers were extracted from raw reads with MiGEC, and CDR3 positions were determined with MiXCR. Recombination models were inferred per individual with the repgenHMM and IGoR tools using an EM algorithm. Shared clonotypes were analyzed with the tcR package in R, and sharing was normalized by the product of cloneset sizes. To study raw recombination free of thymic and clonal selection effects, out-of-frame nonproductive sequences were analyzed. Starting from the raw public reads, TCRdb applied fastp trimming at Q25, assembled clones with MiXCR and retained in-frame beta chains. CDR3 protein duplicates are merged, each entry listing the most common genes and DNA. These V and J calls derive from TCRdb rather than the authors' analysis. The sample data list more than 1.5 million distinct CDR3 sequences, and roughly a third of these were observed just once. The ten largest clones capture around 0.25% of the sample.

Every donor was a healthy Caucasian. The V and J segments used are TRBV29-1 and TRBJ1-2, and TRBD1 matches 7 of the central bases. Sequencing used cord blood. The receptor's source is a newborn girl in good health. The DNA sequence follows: TGCAGCGTTAGCGACAGGGAAGAGGGCTATGGCTACACCTTC. Translated, it reads CSVSDREEGYGYTF.